This is a list of T cell receptor beta chains from one sample in a study of blood T cell repertoires in COVID-19. Repertoires were generated with immunoSEQ multiplex PCR, while TCRdb's copy carries only in-frame clones and drops some. The sample lists about 430,000 clones, more than 70% occurring once. Sample: PBMCs or T cells enriched from blood (not recorded which). These receptors were collected from a woman younger than 30 who had been exposed to COVID-19. CDR3s include the opening cysteine and the closing phenylalanine or tryptophan. Fields, in order: D gene, CDR3 length, V gene, J gene, clone size, CDR3 protein, CDR3 DNA. The D gene is left open where the match is weak. Rows give clone size only sometimes, using once, few, many, or a class for an expanded clone.

TRBD1	13	TRBV7-6	TRBJ1-1	NA	CASSQQGATEAFF	TGTGCCAGCAGCCAACAGGGGGCCACTGAAGCTTTCTTT
TRBD1	16	TRBV18	TRBJ2-2	NA	CASSPQGQGGTGELFF	TGTGCCAGCTCACCCCAGGGACAGGGGGGCACCGGGGAGCTGTTTTTT
NA	11	TRBV10-1	TRBJ1-4	once	CASTYYEKLFF	TGCGCCAGCACTTACTATGAAAAACTGTTTTTT
NA	16	TRBV2	TRBJ1-6	NA	CASLLYGGLGNSPLHF	TGTGCCAGCCTACTATACGGGGGACTGGGGAATTCACCCCTCCACTTT
NA	15	TRBV28	TRBJ2-1	once	CASQVGGISYNEQFF	TGTGCCAGCCAAGTCGGGGGAATCTCCTACAATGAGCAGTTCTTC
TRBD1	18	TRBV27	TRBJ1-5	NA	CASSSGQGWMASNQPQHF	TGTGCCAGCAGTTCGGGACAGGGTTGGATGGCTAGCAATCAGCCCCAGCATTTT
NA	14	TRBV11-1	TRBJ2-5	NA	CASSLERVQETQYF	TGTGCCAGCAGCTTAGAGAGGGTCCAAGAGACCCAGTACTTC
NA	16	TRBV5-1	TRBJ2-2	NA	CASSHGLPTNTGELFF	TGCGCCAGCAGCCACGGACTACCCACAAACACCGGGGAGCTGTTTTTT
TRBD1	14	TRBV18	TRBJ1-5	once	CASSPGQGVLPQHF	TGTGCCAGCTCACCCGGACAGGGGGTTCTGCCCCAGCATTTT
TRBD1	14	TRBV2	TRBJ1-5	NA	CASSADRGKQPQHF	TGTGCCAGCAGTGCGGACAGGGGGAAGCAGCCCCAGCATTTT